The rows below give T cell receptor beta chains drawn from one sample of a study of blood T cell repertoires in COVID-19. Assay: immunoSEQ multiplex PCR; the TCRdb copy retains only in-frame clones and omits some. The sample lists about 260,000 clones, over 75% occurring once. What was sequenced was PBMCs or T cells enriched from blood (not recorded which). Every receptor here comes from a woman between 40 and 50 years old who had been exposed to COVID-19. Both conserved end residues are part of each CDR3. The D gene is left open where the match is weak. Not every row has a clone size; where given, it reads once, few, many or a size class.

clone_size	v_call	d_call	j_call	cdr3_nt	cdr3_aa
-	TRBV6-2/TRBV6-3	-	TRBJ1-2	TGTGCCAGCAGTTACAGGCATAGACAGCTATCCTATGGCTACACCTTC	CASSYRHRQLSYGYTF
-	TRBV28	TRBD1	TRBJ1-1	TGTGCCAGCAGTTGGACAGGCCTGAACACTGAAGCTTTCTTT	CASSWTGLNTEAFF
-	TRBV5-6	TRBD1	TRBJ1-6	TGTGCCAGCAGCACCTGGACAGGGAGGGATTCACCCCTCCACTTT	CASSTWTGRDSPLHF
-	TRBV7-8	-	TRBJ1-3	TGTGCCACGACCCGGGGGTTCGGAAACACCATATATTTT	CATTRGFGNTIYF
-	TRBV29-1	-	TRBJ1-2	TGCAGCGTTGTAGCAGATCTAGCGCGCTACACCTTC	CSVVADLARYTF
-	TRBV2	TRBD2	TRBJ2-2	TGTGCCAGCAGGGAGACTAGCGCAGACACCGGGGAGCTGTTTTTT	CASRETSADTGELFF
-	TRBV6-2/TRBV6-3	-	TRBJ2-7	TGTGCCAGCAGTGCGGACAACAAATACGAGCAGTACTTC	CASSADNKYEQYF
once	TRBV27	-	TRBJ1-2	TGTGCCAGCAGGCACCTCCGCGGACAAAACCGGAACTATGGCTACACCTTC	CASRHLRGQNRNYGYTF
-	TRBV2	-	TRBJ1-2	TGTGCCAGCAGTGTGGCGCAGGACTATGGCTACACCTTC	CASSVAQDYGYTF
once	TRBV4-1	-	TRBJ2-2	TGCGCCAGCAGCCAAGTTTATCCGAGGAACACCGGGGAGCTGTTTTTT	CASSQVYPRNTGELFF
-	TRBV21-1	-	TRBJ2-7	TGTGCCAGCAGCCAAACGGGAGGCGAGCAGTACTTC	CASSQTGGEQYF
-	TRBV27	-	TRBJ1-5	TGTGCCAGCAGTTTCCTTAGCAATCAGCCCCAGCATTTT	CASSFLSNQPQHF
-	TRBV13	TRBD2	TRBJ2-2	TGTGCCAGCAGCTTAAGTAGCGGGAGGGCCACGAGCACCGGGGAGCTGTTTTTT	CASSLSSGRATSTGELFF
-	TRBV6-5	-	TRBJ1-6	TGTGCCTGCAGACTTAACTATAATTCACCCCTCCACTTT	CACRLNYNSPLHF
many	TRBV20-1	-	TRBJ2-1	TGCAGTGCTAGAGGTGAGACTGTCCAGTTCTTC	CSARGETVQFF
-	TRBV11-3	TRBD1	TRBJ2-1	TGTGCCAGCAGCGTGGGGACAGGCAATGAGCAGTTCTTC	CASSVGTGNEQFF
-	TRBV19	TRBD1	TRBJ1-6	TGTGCCAGTAGCCTCGGTGGACAGGGGAATTCACCCCTCCACTTT	CASSLGGQGNSPLHF
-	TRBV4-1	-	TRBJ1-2	TGCGCCAGCAGCCTAAGGACAGAGCTAAACTATGGCTACACCTTC	CASSLRTELNYGYTF
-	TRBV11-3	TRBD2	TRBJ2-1	TGTGCCAGCAGCTTCCCCATCCCGGGACTAGCGGGATTCGATGAGCAGTTCTTC	CASSFPIPGLAGFDEQFF
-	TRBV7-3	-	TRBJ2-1	TGTGCCAGCAGCCTCGGACTCTCCAATGAGCAGTTCTTC	CASSLGLSNEQFF
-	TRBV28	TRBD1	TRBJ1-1	TGTGCCAGCATCCATCTACGGGACAGGGGCCCTGAAGCTTTCTTT	CASIHLRDRGPEAFF
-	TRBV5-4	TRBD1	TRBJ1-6	TGTGCCAGCAGCGGACCAGGGGGCGGCACGAGTTCACCCCTCCACTTT	CASSGPGGGTSSPLHF
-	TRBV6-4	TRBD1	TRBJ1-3	TGTGCCAGCAGTGCTCAGACAGGGTCCGGAAACACCATATATTTT	CASSAQTGSGNTIYF
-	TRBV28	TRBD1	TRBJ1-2	TGTGCCAGCAATACAGGGGCGTTTTATGGCTACACCTTC	CASNTGAFYGYTF